The 18 T cell receptor beta chains below come from one sample, sequenced in a study of cytomegalovirus exposure and HLA in healthy donors. Clones were sequenced by immunoSEQ multiplex PCR, and TCRdb holds only the in-frame ones, with some missing. This table holds about 130,000 clones, just under 90% found once. The sequenced material came from PBMCs. The receptors were sampled from a woman under 40 in good health and CMV-seropositive.

In DNA form, the CDR3 reads TGTGCCAGCAGCTTGGGCGGGACTAGCGGCCTCTACGAGCAGTACTTC. This gives the protein CASSLGGTSGLYEQYF. The rearrangement links TRBV5-6 to TRBJ2-7, with 11 bases lining up with TRBD2. CDR1 and CDR2 from the germline V gene are SGHDT and YYEEEE. This CDR3 comprises 16 residues. The J segment lost 3 bases and the V segment lost 0 bases, leaving 5 bases of the junction unmatched.

This clone came up once. The genes are TRBV7-9 and TRBJ1-6; the D gene is possibly TRBD1 (5 bases). Germline V gives CDR1 SEHNR, CDR2 FQNEAQ (reference sequence). Trimming cost V 7 bases and J 7 bases, with 23 bases left between them. This CDR3 spans 17 amino acids. In DNA form, the CDR3 reads TGTGCCAGCACCCCCGGCGGGATCAGGGATCGGAATTCACCCCTCCACTTT. This sequence encodes CASTPGGIRDRNSPLHF.

The chain carries TRBV7-2 and TRBJ2-5, with D unresolved. The germline V and J ends were trimmed by 5 bases and 7 bases, with 8 bases remaining between them. Germline CDR1 and CDR2: SGHTA and FQGNSA. This CDR3 has 11 amino acids. CDR3 in amino acids: CASSAYGTQYF. CDR3 DNA: TGTGCCAGCAGCGCCTATGGGACCCAGTACTTC.

The V call is TRBV2, the J call TRBJ2-7, with 10 bases aligning to TRBD2. Unmatched junction bases numbered 8, after V lost 6 bases and J lost 6 bases. The length of the CDR3 is 14 residues. Germline CDR1 SNHLY, CDR2 FYNNEI. This CDR3 reads CASSYKREGFEQYF. CDR3 nucleotide sequence: TGTGCCAGCAGCTACAAGCGGGAGGGGTTCGAGCAGTACTTC.

This chain uses TRBV18 with TRBJ1-5, with 10 positions matching TRBD1. Germline V gene data show CDR1 as KGHSH and CDR2 as LQKENI. The CDR3 runs 16 residues. V trimming: 3 bases; J trimming: 0 bases; junction bases outside the gene matches: 2. CDR3 in DNA: TGTGCCAGCTCACCGGGACAGGGGATTAGCAATCAGCCCCAGCATTTT. Encoded protein: CASSPGQGISNQPQHF.

V is TRBV28 and J is TRBJ1-5, with unresolved D. This CDR3 spans 14 amino acids. Germline V CDR1 and CDR2: MDHEN, SYDVKM. Trimming pared 2 bases from V and 0 bases from J, leaving 5 bases between. CDR3 sequence: CASSLLLSNQPQHF. CDR3 DNA sequence: TGTGCCAGCAGTTTACTCCTTAGCAATCAGCCCCAGCATTTT.

This chain links TRBV6-1 with TRBJ1-4; D perhaps matches TRBD1 (5 bases). CDR1 and CDR2 from the germline V gene are MNHNS and SASEGT. CDR3 length equals 14 residues. The V end was cut by 8 bases, the J end by 8 bases, with 18 bases between. CDR3 nucleotide sequence: TGTGCCAGCCAGTGGTGGAGGGGTGAGGAAAAACTGTTTTTT. It translates to CASQWWRGEEKLFF.

This clone appeared a single time. The rearrangement joins TRBV10-1 to TRBJ1-5; D is perhaps TRBD1 (6 bases). Trimming took off 3 bases at V and 6 bases at J, with 27 bases between the two ends. The germline V gene encodes CDR1 WNHNN and CDR2 SYGVQD (reference sequence). The CDR3 sequence is 19 residues long. As DNA, the CDR3 is TGCGCCAGCAGTGACCTGACAAAGTGTGGGGGCAGGCCCCGTCAGCCCCAGCATTTT. Translated: CASSDLTKCGGRPRQPQHF.

V gene TRBV11-2 combines with J gene TRBJ2-7; TRBD2 aligns across 9 bases. The CDR3 has 14 amino acids. The trim removed 4 bases at V and 2 bases at J, leaving 3 bases unmatched. Germline CDR1 SGHAT, CDR2 FQNNGV. CDR3: CASSSGLAAYEQYF. In nucleotides, the CDR3 is TGTGCCAGCAGCTCGGGACTAGCAGCCTACGAGCAGTACTTC.

The V and J genes are TRBV5-1 and TRBJ2-3, with 14 bases lining up with TRBD2. Trimming took 3 bases from V and 1 from J; bases not matched to a gene: 7. This CDR3 spans 18 amino acids. Germline CDR1 reads SGHRS; CDR2 reads YFSETQ. This CDR3 reads CASSSGTSGSGGTDTQYF. The CDR3 region has the DNA TGCGCCAGCAGCTCCGGGACTAGCGGGAGCGGGGGCACAGATACGCAGTATTTT.

This rearrangement joins TRBV5-4 to TRBJ2-5, with 9 bases lining up with TRBD2. Germline lookup yields CDR1 SGHNT and CDR2 YYREEE (reference sequence). J gave up 5 bases and V 2 bases, and 10 bases lay outside the gene matches. The CDR3 covers 16 residues. DNA of the CDR3: TGTGCCAGCAGCTTAAAATTAGCGGGAGACCTGGAGACCCAGTACTTC. Its translation is CASSLKLAGDLETQYF.

The gene calls are TRBV6-1 and TRBJ2-5; weak D call: TRBD1 (5 bases). The CDR3 is 14 amino acids. Germline values: CDR1 MNHNS, CDR2 SASEGT. The ends were cut back, 7 bases at V and 9 bases at J, with 21 bases in the middle. CDR3 residues: CASNPGWTRVAQYF. CDR3 nucleotide sequence: TGTGCCAGCAACCCAGGCTGGACAAGAGTGGCCCAGTACTTC.

This chain links TRBV27 with TRBJ2-2; 7 bases are shared with TRBD1. The V segment lost 2 bases and the J segment 4 bases; nucleotides outside the gene matches: 10. This CDR3 contains 17 residues. The germline gives CDR1 MNHEY, CDR2 SMNVEV (reference sequence). The CDR3 region has the DNA TGTGCCAGCAGTTTACTGCCGGGACAGTCGGGCACCGGGGAGCTGTTTTTT. It encodes CASSLLPGQSGTGELFF.

This chain joins TRBV9 and TRBJ2-7, with 9 bases matching TRBD1. Germline CDR1 reads SGDLS; CDR2 reads YYNGEE. The V segment lost 0 bases and the J segment 7 bases; nucleotides outside the gene matches: 11. CDR3 size: 16 residues. The CDR3 DNA follows: TGTGCCAGCAGCGTAGACCCGGGACAGGGTAATCCGGAGCAGTACTTC. Its protein is CASSVDPGQGNPEQYF.

The chain uses TRBV9 and TRBJ2-3; no definite D call. V lost 2 bases to trimming and J lost 0 bases, with 10 bases between them. CDR1 is SGDLS, CDR2 YYNGEE, per germline. The length of the CDR3 is 15 residues. The CDR3 here is CASSVGSRSTDTQYF. The CDR3 nucleotides read TGTGCCAGCAGCGTTGGCTCCCGTAGCACAGATACGCAGTATTTT.

J is TRBJ2-7 and V is TRBV4-1; 7 bases match TRBD1. The CDR3 has 17 residues. The V segment lost 4 bases and the J segment 0 bases; nucleotides outside the gene matches: 12. Germline V gene data show CDR1 as MGHRA and CDR2 as YSYEKL. CDR3 nucleotide sequence: TGCGCCAGCAGCCTTCTACCCCCGGGACAGAACTCCTACGAGCAGTACTTC. Translated: CASSLLPPGQNSYEQYF.

The chain is built from TRBV6-5 and TRBJ2-7; a possible D gene is TRBD1 (8 bases). Germline CDR1 reads MNHEY; CDR2 reads SVGAGI. This CDR3 contains 14 residues. The V and J ends lost 5 bases and 7 bases respectively, with 18 bases between them. CDR3 sequence (DNA): TGTGCCAGCAGTCCGGTGGACAGGGAGGGGGAGCAGTACTTC. It encodes CASSPVDREGEQYF.

The chain carries TRBV28 and TRBJ2-7, with TRBD1 matching over 8 bases. Germline CDR1 reads MDHEN; CDR2 reads SYDVKM. The V segment lost 4 bases and the J segment 7 bases; nucleotides outside the gene matches: 15. The CDR3 covers 16 residues. The CDR3 nucleotides are TGTGCCAGCAGTTCGCCTGGTCAGGGGGCTCTAGAAGAGCAGTACTTC. Translation gives CASSSPGQGALEEQYF.